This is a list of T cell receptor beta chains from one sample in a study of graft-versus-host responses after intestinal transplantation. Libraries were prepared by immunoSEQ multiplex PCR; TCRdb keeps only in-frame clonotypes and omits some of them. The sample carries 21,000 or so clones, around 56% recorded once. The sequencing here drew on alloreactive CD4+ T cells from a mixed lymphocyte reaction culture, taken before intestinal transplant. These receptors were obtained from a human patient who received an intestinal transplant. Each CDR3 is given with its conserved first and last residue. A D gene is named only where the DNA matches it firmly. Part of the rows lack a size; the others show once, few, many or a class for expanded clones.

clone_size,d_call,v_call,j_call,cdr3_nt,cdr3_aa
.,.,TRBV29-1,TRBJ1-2,TGCAGCGGCCTCCTACGGAACTATGGCTACACCTTC,CSGLLRNYGYTF
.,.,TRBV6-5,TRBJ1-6,TGTGCCATCAGTGAGTCCCCCGGGGGATCACCCCTCCACTTT,CAISESPGGSPLHF
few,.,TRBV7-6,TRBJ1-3,TGTGCCAGCAGCTTAGCGCTAACTCGCTCTGGAAACACCATATATTTT,CASSLALTRSGNTIYF
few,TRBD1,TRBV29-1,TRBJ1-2,TGCAGCGTTGATCCGACAGGGCCTAACTATGGCTACACCTTC,CSVDPTGPNYGYTF
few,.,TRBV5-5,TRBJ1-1,TGTGCCAGCAGCTTTTACGGGGGGGTAGGGACTGAAGCTTTCTTT,CASSFYGGVGTEAFF
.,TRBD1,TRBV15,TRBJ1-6,TGTGCCACCAGCACCCGACAGGGGGGTAATTCACCCCTCCACTTT,CATSTRQGGNSPLHF
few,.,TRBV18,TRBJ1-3,TGTGCCAGCTCACCGGGCGTGGGAAACACCATATATTTT,CASSPGVGNTIYF
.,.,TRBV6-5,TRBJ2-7,TGTGCCAGCAGACCCACAGGGACCTACGAGCAGTACTTC,CASRPTGTYEQYF
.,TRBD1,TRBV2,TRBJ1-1,TGTGCCAGCAGAAAATGGACAGGGGACACTGAAGCTTTCTTT,CASRKWTGDTEAFF
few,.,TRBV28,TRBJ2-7,TGTGCCAGCAGTACCCAGGGGTCTTCCTACGAGCAGTACTTC,CASSTQGSSYEQYF
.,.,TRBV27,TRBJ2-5,TGTGCCAGCAGTTTAGCGGGACAGCTCGGCCAAGAGACCCAGTACTTC,CASSLAGQLGQETQYF
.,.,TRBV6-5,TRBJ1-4,TGTGCCAGCATGGGGGCGGCTAATGAAAAACTGTTTTTT,CASMGAANEKLFF
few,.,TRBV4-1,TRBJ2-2,TGCGCCAGCAGCCTATACAATACCGGGGAGCTGTTTTTT,CASSLYNTGELFF
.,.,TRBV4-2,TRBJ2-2,TGTGCCAGCAGCCAAGAGGCCCTGCCAACCTTCACCGGGGAGCTGTTTTTT,CASSQEALPTFTGELFF
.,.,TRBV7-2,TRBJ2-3,TGTGCCAGCAGAGACGGAGTTACGCAGTATTTT,CASRDGVTQYF
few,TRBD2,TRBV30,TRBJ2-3,TGTGCCTGGAAAGTACTAGCGGGGATGAAGCAGTATTTT,CAWKVLAGMKQYF
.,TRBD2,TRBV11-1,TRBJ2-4,TGTGCCAGCGTTTGGACTAGCGGCGCATGGGTCCTTAAAAACATTCAGTACTTC,CASVWTSGAWVLKNIQYF
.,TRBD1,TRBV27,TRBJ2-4,TGTGCCAGCAGTTTATGGGGTGACAGGGACAAAAACATTCAGTACTTC,CASSLWGDRDKNIQYF
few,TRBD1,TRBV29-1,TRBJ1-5,TGCAGCGTTGGAGGGACAGGGAATCAGCCCCAGCATTTT,CSVGGTGNQPQHF
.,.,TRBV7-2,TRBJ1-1,TGTGCCAGCAGCTTTAATAGATGGTCGGGGAACACTGAAGCTTTCTTT,CASSFNRWSGNTEAFF
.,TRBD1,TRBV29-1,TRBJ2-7,TGCAGCGTTGACGGGACAGGAATCTACGAGCAGTACTTC,CSVDGTGIYEQYF
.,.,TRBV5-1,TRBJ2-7,TGCGCCAGCAGCTCGGGACTTACCGTCTACGAGCAGTACTTC,CASSSGLTVYEQYF
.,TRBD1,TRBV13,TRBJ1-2,TGTGCCAGCAGCCTAAGGGGGCGACTGGGTGGCTACACCTTC,CASSLRGRLGGYTF
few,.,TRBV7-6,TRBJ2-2,TGTGCCAGCAGCCCCGACAGAACTAACACCGGGGAGCTGTTTTTT,CASSPDRTNTGELFF
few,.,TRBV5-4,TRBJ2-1,TGTGCCAGCAGCTTGAAACAGGTGAACAATGAGCAGTTCTTC,CASSLKQVNNEQFF
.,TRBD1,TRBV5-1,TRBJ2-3,TGCGCCAGCAGCCTCGACAGGGGAGGCACAGATACGCAGTATTTT,CASSLDRGGTDTQYF
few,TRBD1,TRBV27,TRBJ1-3,TGTGCCAGCAGTTTAACAGGGGTCGGTGGAAACACCATATATTTT,CASSLTGVGGNTIYF
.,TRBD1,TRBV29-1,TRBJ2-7,TGCAGCGTTGCCAGGGGGCGAGACGAGCAGTACTTC,CSVARGRDEQYF
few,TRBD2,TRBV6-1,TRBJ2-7,TGTGCCAGCACCCGGGGGGCTAGCGGGAGTTACGAGCAGTACTTC,CASTRGASGSYEQYF
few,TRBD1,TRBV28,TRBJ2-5,TGTGCCAGCAGTCTCAGGACAGGGACAACCCAGTACTTC,CASSLRTGTTQYF
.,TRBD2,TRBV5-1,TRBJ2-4,TGCGCCAGCAGCCCTATACTAGCGCGGAACATTCAGTACTTC,CASSPILARNIQYF
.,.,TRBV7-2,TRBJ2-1,TGTGCCAGCAGCTTAGTGATCGGTTACAATGAGCAGTTCTTC,CASSLVIGYNEQFF
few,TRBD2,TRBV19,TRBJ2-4,TGTGCCAGTAGTATCCGGGAGGAATTCAAAAACATTCAGTACTTC,CASSIREEFKNIQYF
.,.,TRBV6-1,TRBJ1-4,TGTGCCAGCGGAAACTTACAGGGAGCTAATGAAAAACTGTTTTTT,CASGNLQGANEKLFF
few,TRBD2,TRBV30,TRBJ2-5,TGTGCCTGGACTCAGCGGGGGGGCCTGGGGGAGACCCAGTACTTC,CAWTQRGGLGETQYF
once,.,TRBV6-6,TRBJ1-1,TGTGCCAGCAGTTACCTCCAAGAGACTGAAGCTTTCTTT,CASSYLQETEAFF
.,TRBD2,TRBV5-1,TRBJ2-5,TGCGCCAGCAGCTTGGCGGGACTAGACCAAGAGACCCAGTACTTC,CASSLAGLDQETQYF
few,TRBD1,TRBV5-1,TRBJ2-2,TGCGCCAGCATATCAAGACAGGGGGCCGGGGAGCTGTTTTTT,CASISRQGAGELFF
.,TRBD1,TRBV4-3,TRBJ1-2,TGCGCCAGCAGCCAAGCGCTGGGACAGGGCTATGGCTACACCTTC,CASSQALGQGYGYTF